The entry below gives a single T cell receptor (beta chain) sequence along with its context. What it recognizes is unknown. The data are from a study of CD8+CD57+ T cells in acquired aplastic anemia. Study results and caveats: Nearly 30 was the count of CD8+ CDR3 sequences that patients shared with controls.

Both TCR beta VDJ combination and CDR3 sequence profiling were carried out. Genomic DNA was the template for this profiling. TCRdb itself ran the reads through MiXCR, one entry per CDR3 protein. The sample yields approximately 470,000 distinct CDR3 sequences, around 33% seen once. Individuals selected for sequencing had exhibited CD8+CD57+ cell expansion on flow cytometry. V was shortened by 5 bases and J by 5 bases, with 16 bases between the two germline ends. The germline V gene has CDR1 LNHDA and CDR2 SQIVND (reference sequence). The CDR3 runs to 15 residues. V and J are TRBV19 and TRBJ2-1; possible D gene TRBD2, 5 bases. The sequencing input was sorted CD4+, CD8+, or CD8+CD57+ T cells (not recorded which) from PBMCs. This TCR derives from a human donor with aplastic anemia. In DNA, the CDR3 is TGTGCCAGTAGTGTTGAGGGTCAGTCTAACAATGAGCAGTTCTTC. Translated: CASSVEGQSNNEQFF.